The clone carrying this TCR beta chain has at least ten counts. Germline values: CDR1 MDHEN, CDR2 SYDVKM. V was clipped by 6 bases and J by 2 bases, with 13 bases between them. The CDR3 totals 14 residues. The data are from a study of read filtering for tumor transcriptome and immune sequencing. Across the whole study: R-ISS stage counts were eight or nine for I, 16 for II, roughly seven for III.

Molecular barcoded adaptors covering alpha/delta and beta/gamma chains were used on around 400 ng RNA. TCRdb independently ran MiXCR on the reads; one entry per CDR3 protein. There are 90,000 or so distinct CDR3 sequences in the sample; 20% to 25% occur only once, and 9.5% to 12% lies in the top ten. This chain links TRBV28 with TRBJ1-1, with D maybe TRBD1 (5 bases). This receptor was taken from a donor aged 40 or older with multiple myeloma. Sequencing was performed on a population of CD138-negative cells sorted from bone marrow. CDR3 coding DNA: TGTGCCAGCAGACGGAGGGGAGGTAACACTGAAGCTTTCTTT. It translates to CASRRRGGNTEAFF.